These T cell receptor beta chains were read from a single sample in a study of T cell responses to AZD1222 COVID-19 vaccine. Data came from immunoSEQ multiplex PCR; TCRdb stores just in-frame clones and leaves some out. The table shows more than 95,000 clones, with about 93% occurring only once. The sample in question was peripheral blood, obtained on day 0 of AZD1222 vaccination. The receptor source for this set is an adult in good health. Both conserved end residues are part of each CDR3. D genes are given only for firm matches. Not every row has a clone size; where given, it reads once, few, many or a size class.

V	J	size	D	CDR3	DNA
TRBV5-4	TRBJ2-1	NA	NA	CASSWRSGDNEQFF	TGTGCCAGCAGCTGGCGATCGGGGGACAATGAGCAGTTCTTC
TRBV2	TRBJ2-1	NA	NA	CASGSNEQFF	TGTGCCAGCGGGTCCAATGAGCAGTTCTTC
TRBV24-1	TRBJ2-2	NA	TRBD2	CATSDPGLAETFNTGELFF	TGTGCCACCAGTGATCCGGGACTAGCGGAGACCTTTAACACCGGGGAGCTGTTTTTT
TRBV19	TRBJ1-1	NA	NA	CASSARASNTEAFF	TGTGCCAGTAGTGCTCGGGCCTCGAACACTGAAGCTTTCTTT
TRBV7-2	TRBJ1-3	NA	NA	CASSLDGGSGNTIYF	TGTGCCAGCAGCTTAGACGGCGGCTCTGGAAACACCATATATTTT
TRBV9	TRBJ2-4	NA	TRBD2	CASSAGLAGVKEAKNIQYF	TGTGCCAGCAGCGCCGGACTAGCGGGAGTAAAGGAGGCCAAAAACATTCAGTACTTC
TRBV13	TRBJ1-2	NA	NA	CASSLEGHGYTF	TGTGCCAGCAGCCTAGAGGGTCACGGCTACACCTTC
TRBV27	TRBJ2-7	NA	NA	CASSLSGEARSYEQYF	TGTGCCAGCAGTTTATCGGGGGAGGCTCGGTCCTACGAGCAGTACTTC
TRBV3-1/TRBV3-2	TRBJ2-7	NA	NA	CASSQGPVLNEQYF	TGTGCCAGCAGCCAAGGCCCCGTGTTAAACGAGCAGTACTTC
TRBV7-9	TRBJ2-2	NA	NA	CASSLTGSETGELFF	TGTGCCAGCAGCCTTACCGGGTCGGAGACCGGGGAGCTGTTTTTT
TRBV25-1	TRBJ1-4	NA	NA	CASSDAGAYSEKLFF	TGTGCCAGCAGTGACGCAGGGGCCTATTCGGAAAAACTGTTTTTT
TRBV7-3	TRBJ1-6	NA	NA	CASGESSYNSPLHF	TGTGCCAGCGGCGAGAGCTCCTATAATTCACCCCTCCACTTT
TRBV5-1	TRBJ1-4	once	NA	CASSPRTENEKLFF	TGCGCCAGCAGCCCCCGGACAGAGAATGAAAAACTGTTTTTT
TRBV10-3	TRBJ1-1	NA	NA	CATRPSPYGRTEAFF	TGTGCCACCCGACCATCCCCCTATGGCCGGACTGAAGCTTTCTTT
TRBV2	TRBJ1-1	NA	NA	CASSAPPGGQVTEAFF	TGTGCCAGCAGCGCTCCCCCGGGGGGGCAGGTCACTGAAGCTTTCTTT
TRBV5-1	TRBJ2-3	NA	TRBD2	CASSLFFSSGNTDTQYF	TGCGCCAGCAGCTTGTTCTTTTCTAGCGGGAACACAGATACGCAGTATTTT
TRBV10-1	TRBJ1-1	NA	NA	CASSEELSGGAEAFF	TGCGCCAGCAGTGAGGAATTATCCGGGGGCGCTGAAGCTTTCTTT
TRBV2	TRBJ1-4	once	TRBD1	CASSDRTGPYEKLFF	TGTGCCAGCAGTGATAGGACAGGACCCTATGAAAAACTGTTTTTT